One and the same sample provided the 9 T cell receptor beta chains below, sequenced in a study of blood T cells in healthy people across ages. Using a J-beta primer mix together with a sample-barcoded 5' primer, a second PCR was run for about 6 to 11 cycles. TCRdb re-called the 5' RACE reads through MiXCR, storing one row per CDR3 protein. The table has 700,000 to 850,000 distinct CDR3 sequences, around 36% seen once. Sequencing used blood. These receptors were obtained from a young man in good health.

The chain joins TRBV6-2 or TRBV6-3 to TRBJ2-7; maybe TRBD1 (6 bases). The germline CDR1 and CDR2 sequences are MNHEY and SVGEGT. Trimming took 4 bases from V and 0 from J, leaving 16 bases between them. The CDR3 totals 16 residues. CDR3 in DNA: TGTGCCAGCAGTTTCCCCCACGGACAGAGCTCCTACGAGCAGTACTTC. The encoded protein is CASSFPHGQSSYEQYF.

The rearrangement joins TRBV29-1 to TRBJ1-1; tentative D call: TRBD1 (5 bases). The CDR3 runs 14 residues. V gave up 2 bases and J gave up 5 bases, with 15 bases separating them. CDR1 is SQVTM, CDR2 ANQGSEA, per germline. In DNA form, the CDR3 reads TGCAGCGTTGAACTACGGGCAGGGAGGACTGAAGCTTTCTTT. Translation: CSVELRAGRTEAFF.

The J gene is TRBJ1-4, the V gene TRBV3-1, with a weak D call TRBD1 (6 bases). V was trimmed by 4 bases and J by 5 bases, leaving 8 bases between them. The CDR3 sequence is 13 residues long. In germline, CDR1 is LGHDT, CDR2 YNNKEL (reference sequence). CDR3 nucleotide sequence: TGTGCCAGCAGCCCAACAGGGAATGAAAAACTGTTTTTT. Its protein is CASSPTGNEKLFF.

The CDR3 loop is CASSQDAGESNQPQHF. CDR3 nucleotide sequence: TGCGCCAGCAGCCAAGATGCAGGGGAGAGCAATCAGCCCCAGCATTTT. The gene calls are TRBV4-1 and TRBJ1-5; maybe TRBD1 (6 bases). The germline CDR1 and CDR2 sequences are MGHRA and YSYEKL. Trimming took off 0 bases at V and 1 base at J, with 10 bases between the two ends. The CDR3 is 16 amino acids.

In its sample, this clonotype was seen many times. The rearrangement uses TRBV5-1 and TRBJ1-2; no reliable D call. This CDR3 is 15 amino acids long. Looked up from germline, CDR1 is SGHRS and CDR2 is YFSETQ. V was clipped by 1 base and J by 6 bases, with 16 bases between them. The CDR3 region is CASSLNGIPYDGYTF. CDR3 bases: TGCGCCAGCAGCTTGAACGGGATACCGTACGATGGCTACACCTTC.

This rearrangement joins TRBV4-3 to TRBJ2-3, with a weak D call TRBD2 (5 bases). CDR1 LGHNA and CDR2 YSLEER come from the germline V gene. The V end was cut by 0 bases, the J end by 5 bases, with 9 bases between. The CDR3 runs 14 residues. The CDR3 sequence: CASSQDVGRDTQYF. The CDR3 bases are TGCGCCAGCAGCCAAGATGTAGGGAGAGATACGCAGTATTTT.

This clonotype came up once. This chain joins TRBV6-2 or TRBV6-3 and TRBJ2-5; 8 nucleotides match TRBD1. The CDR3 runs 15 residues. CDR1 is MNHEY and CDR2 is SVGEGT in the germline V gene. V shed 6 bases, J shed 11 bases, and the junction held 17 bases outside the gene matches. The CDR3 loop is CASRPTDRVRNEQYF. The CDR3 DNA reads TGTGCCAGCAGGCCCACGGACAGGGTCCGCAATGAGCAGTACTTC.

A remark on this clonotype: The junction shows a germline mismatch at one end, possibly a read error. This chain links TRBV7-2 with TRBJ2-2; D not resolved. Germline-derived CDR1 and CDR2 are SGHTA and FQGNSA. The CDR3 has 14 residues. In DNA form, the CDR3 reads TGTGCCGGCAGCTTAGGCCGGAACACCGGGGAGCTGTTTTTT. Amino acid sequence: CAGSLGRNTGELFF.

CDR3 bases: TGTGCCAGCAGTTATGGATCTCAGCCCCAGCATTTT. This codes for CASSYGSQPQHF. The chain carries TRBV12-3 or TRBV12-4 and TRBJ1-5, with D hard to call. V was shortened by 4 bases and J by 6 bases, with 7 bases between the two germline ends. The CDR3 covers 12 residues.